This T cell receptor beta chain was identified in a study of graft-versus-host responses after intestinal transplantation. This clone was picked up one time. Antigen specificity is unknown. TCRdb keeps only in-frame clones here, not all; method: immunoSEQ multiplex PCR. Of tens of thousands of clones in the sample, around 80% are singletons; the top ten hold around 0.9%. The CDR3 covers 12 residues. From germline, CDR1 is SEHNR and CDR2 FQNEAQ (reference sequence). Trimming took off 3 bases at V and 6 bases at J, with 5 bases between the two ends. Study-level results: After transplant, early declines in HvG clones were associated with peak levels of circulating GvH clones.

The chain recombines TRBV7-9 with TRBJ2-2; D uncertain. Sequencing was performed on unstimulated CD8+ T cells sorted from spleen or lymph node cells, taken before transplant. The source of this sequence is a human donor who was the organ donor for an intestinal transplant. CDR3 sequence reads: CASSFGPGELFF. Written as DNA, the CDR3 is TGTGCCAGCAGCTTCGGACCCGGGGAGCTGTTTTTT.